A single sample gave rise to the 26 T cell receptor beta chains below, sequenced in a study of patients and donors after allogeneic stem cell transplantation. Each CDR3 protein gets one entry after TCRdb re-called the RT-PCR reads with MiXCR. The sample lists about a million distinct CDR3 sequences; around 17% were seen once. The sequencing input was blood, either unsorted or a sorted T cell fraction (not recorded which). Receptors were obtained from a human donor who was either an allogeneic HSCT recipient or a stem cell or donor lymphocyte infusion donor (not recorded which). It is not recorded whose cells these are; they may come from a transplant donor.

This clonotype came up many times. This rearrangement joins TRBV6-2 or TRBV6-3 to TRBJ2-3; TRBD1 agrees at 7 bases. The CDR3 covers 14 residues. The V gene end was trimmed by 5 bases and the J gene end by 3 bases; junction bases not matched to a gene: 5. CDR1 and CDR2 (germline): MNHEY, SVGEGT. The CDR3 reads CASSRQGSTDTQYF. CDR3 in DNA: TGTGCCAGCAGTCGACAGGGATCGACAGATACGCAGTATTTT.

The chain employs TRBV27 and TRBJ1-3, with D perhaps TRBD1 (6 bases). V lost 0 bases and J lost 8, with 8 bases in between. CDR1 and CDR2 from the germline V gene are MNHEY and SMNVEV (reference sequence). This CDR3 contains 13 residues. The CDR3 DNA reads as TGTGCCAGCAGTTTATCGAGGGGGGACACCATATATTTT. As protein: CASSLSRGDTIYF.

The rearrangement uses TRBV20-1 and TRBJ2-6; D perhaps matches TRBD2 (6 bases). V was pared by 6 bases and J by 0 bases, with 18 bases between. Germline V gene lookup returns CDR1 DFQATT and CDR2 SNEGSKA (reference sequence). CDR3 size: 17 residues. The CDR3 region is CSAESPGASSGANVLTF. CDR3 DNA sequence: TGCAGTGCCGAATCACCGGGAGCCAGCTCTGGGGCCAACGTCCTGACTTTC.

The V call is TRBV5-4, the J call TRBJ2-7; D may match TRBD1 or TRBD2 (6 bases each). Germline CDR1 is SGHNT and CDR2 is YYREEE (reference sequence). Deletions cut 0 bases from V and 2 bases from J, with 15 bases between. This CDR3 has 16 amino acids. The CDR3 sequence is CASSLGGQWRAYEQYF. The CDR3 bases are TGTGCCAGCAGCTTGGGTGGACAGTGGAGGGCCTACGAGCAGTACTTC.

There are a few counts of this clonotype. The DNA of the CDR3 is TGCGCCAGCACCCCTCAGGTCGGGCTAGCGGGTCGGAACGAGCAGTACTTC. This gives the protein CASTPQVGLAGRNEQYF. The chain couples TRBV4-1 to TRBJ2-7; 8 bases are a match to TRBD2. Germline V CDR1 and CDR2: MGHRA, YSYEKL. The CDR3 has 17 residues. The trim removed 7 bases at V and 5 bases at J, leaving 19 bases unmatched.

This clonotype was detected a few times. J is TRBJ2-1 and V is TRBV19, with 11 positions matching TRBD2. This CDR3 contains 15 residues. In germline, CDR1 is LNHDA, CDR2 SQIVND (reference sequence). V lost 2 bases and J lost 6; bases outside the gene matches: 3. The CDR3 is CASSISSGGPNEQFF. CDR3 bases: TGTGCCAGTAGTATATCTAGCGGGGGGCCCAATGAGCAGTTCTTC.

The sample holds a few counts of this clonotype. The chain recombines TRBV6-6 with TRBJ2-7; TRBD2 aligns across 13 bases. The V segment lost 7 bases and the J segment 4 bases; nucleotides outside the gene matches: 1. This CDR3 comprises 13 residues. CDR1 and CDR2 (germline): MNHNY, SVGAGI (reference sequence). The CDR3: CASTTSGRYEQYF. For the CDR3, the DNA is TGTGCCAGCACGACTAGCGGGAGGTACGAGCAGTACTTC.

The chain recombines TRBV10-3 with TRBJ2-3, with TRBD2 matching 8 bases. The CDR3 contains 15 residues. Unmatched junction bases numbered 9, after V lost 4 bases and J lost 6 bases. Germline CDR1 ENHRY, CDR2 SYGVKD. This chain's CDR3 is CAISVRAGDPDTQYF. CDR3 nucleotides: TGTGCCATCAGTGTCAGAGCGGGGGACCCGGATACGCAGTATTTT.

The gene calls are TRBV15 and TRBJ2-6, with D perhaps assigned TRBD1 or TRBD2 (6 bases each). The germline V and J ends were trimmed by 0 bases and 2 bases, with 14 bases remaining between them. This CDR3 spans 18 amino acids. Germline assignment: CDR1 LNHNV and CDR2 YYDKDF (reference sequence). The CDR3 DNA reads TGTGCCACCAGCAGAGATCAGGAGGGGGAGGCTGGGGCCAACGTCCTGACTTTC. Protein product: CATSRDQEGEAGANVLTF.

The DNA for the CDR3 is TGTGCCAGCAGCTTCTTCGGGTGGGAACTTCGCACAGATACGCAGTATTTT. Amino acids: CASSFFGWELRTDTQYF. The rearrangement uses TRBV7-2 and TRBJ2-3, with D uncertain. Germline V gene sequence: CDR1 SGHTA, CDR2 FQGNSA. The ends were cut back, 3 bases at V and 1 base at J, with 17 bases in the middle. CDR3 length: 17 amino acids.

The CDR3 spells CSAHGHMNTEAFF. The CDR3 DNA reads TGCAGTGCTCACGGACACATGAACACTGAAGCTTTCTTT. The chain combines TRBV20-1 with TRBJ1-1; TRBD1 is a possible D gene (5 bases). V was shortened by 5 bases and J by 0 bases, with 10 bases between the two germline ends. CDR1 and CDR2 (germline): DFQATT, SNEGSKA (reference sequence). The CDR3 totals 13 residues.

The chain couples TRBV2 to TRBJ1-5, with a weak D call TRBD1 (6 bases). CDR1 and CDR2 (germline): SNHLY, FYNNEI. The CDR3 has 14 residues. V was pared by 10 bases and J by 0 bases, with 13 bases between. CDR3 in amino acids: CATKDSISNQPQHF. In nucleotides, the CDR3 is TGTGCCACCAAGGACAGTATTAGCAATCAGCCCCAGCATTTT. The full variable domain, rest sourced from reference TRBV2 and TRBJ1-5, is EPEVTQTPSHQVTQMGQEVILRCVPISNHLYFYWYRQILGQKVEFLVSFYNNEISEKSEIFDDQFSVERPDGSNFTLKIRSTKLEDSAMYFCATKDSISNQPQHFGDGTRLSIL.

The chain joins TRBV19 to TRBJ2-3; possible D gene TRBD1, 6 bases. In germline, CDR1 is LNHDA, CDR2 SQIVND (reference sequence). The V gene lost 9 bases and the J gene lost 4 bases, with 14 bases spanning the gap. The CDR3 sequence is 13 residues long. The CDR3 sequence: CASSAQGADTQYF. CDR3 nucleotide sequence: TGTGCCAGCTCTGCACAGGGTGCAGATACGCAGTATTTT.

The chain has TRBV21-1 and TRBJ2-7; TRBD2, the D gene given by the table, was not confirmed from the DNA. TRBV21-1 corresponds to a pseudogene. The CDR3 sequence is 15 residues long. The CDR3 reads CASSKVGTRDYEQYF. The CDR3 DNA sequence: TGTGCCAGCAGCAAAGTGGGGACTAGGGACTACGAGCAGTACTTC.

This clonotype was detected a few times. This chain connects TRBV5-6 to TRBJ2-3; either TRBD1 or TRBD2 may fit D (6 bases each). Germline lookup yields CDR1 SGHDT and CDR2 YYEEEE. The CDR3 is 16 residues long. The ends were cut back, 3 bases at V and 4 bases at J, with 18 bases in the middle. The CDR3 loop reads CASSWNGGPTPDTQYF. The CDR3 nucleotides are TGTGCCAGCAGCTGGAACGGGGGCCCCACCCCAGATACGCAGTATTTT.

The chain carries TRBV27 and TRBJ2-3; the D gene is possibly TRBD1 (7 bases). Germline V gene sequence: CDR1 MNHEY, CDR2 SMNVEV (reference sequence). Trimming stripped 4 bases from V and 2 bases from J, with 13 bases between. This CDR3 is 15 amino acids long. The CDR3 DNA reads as TGTGCCAGCAGTTCACAGGGGAGGAACACAGATACGCAGTATTTT. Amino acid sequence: CASSSQGRNTDTQYF.

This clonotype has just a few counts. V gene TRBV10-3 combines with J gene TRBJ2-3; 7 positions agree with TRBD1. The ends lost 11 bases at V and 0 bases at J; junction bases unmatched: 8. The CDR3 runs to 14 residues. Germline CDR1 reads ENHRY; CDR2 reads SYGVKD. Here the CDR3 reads CALRQGGSTDTQYF. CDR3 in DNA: TGTGCCCTCCGACAGGGTGGGAGCACAGATACGCAGTATTTT.

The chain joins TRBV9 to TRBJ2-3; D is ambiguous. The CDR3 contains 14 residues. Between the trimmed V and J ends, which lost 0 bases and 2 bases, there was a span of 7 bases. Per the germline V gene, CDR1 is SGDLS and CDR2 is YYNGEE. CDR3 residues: CASSVGRITDTQYF. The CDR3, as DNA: TGTGCCAGCAGCGTAGGGCGGATCACAGATACGCAGTATTTT.

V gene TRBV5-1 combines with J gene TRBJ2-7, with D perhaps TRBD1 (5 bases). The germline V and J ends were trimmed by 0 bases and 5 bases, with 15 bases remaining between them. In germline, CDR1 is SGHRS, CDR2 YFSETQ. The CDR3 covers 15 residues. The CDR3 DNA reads TGCGCCAGCAGCTTGGAGGCGGCAGGGCTCGACGAGCAGTACTTC. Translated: CASSLEAAGLDEQYF.

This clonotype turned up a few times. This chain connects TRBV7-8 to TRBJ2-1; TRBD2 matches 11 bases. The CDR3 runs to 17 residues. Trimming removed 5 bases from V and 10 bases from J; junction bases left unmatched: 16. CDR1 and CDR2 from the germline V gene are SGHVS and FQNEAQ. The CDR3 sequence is CASSIGADRGLADEQFF. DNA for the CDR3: TGTGCCAGCAGCATAGGTGCAGATAGGGGACTAGCGGACGAGCAGTTCTTC.

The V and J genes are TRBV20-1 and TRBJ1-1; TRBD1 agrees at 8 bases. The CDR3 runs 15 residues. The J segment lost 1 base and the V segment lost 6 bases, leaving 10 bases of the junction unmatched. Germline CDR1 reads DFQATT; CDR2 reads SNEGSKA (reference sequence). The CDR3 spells CSAGQQDRGNTEAFF. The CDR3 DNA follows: TGCAGTGCCGGACAACAAGACAGGGGGAACACTGAAGCTTTCTTT.

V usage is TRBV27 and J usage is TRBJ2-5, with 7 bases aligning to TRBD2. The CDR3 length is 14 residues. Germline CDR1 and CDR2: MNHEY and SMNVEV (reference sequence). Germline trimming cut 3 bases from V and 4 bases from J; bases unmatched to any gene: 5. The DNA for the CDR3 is TGTGCCAGCAGTTTTTCGGGGGAGGGAGAGACCCAGTACTTC. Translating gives CASSFSGEGETQYF.

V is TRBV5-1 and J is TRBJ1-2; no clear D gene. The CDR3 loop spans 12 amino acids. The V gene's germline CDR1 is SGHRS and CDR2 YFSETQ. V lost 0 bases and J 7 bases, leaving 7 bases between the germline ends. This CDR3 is CASSLGEGGYTF. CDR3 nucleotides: TGCGCCAGCAGCTTGGGTGAGGGTGGCTACACCTTC.

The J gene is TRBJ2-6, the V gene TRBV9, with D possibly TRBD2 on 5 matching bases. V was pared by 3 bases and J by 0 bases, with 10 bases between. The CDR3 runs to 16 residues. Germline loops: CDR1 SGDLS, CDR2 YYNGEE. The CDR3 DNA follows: TGTGCCAGCAGCGAGGAGACTATCTCTGGGGCCAACGTCCTGACTTTC. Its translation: CASSEETISGANVLTF.

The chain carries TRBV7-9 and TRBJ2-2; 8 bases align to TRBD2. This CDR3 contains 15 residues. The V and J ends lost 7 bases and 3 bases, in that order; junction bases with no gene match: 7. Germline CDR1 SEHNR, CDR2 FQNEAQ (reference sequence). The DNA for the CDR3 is TGTGCCAGCACCCGGAGAGCGGGAGACACCGGGGAGCTGTTTTTT. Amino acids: CASTRRAGDTGELFF.

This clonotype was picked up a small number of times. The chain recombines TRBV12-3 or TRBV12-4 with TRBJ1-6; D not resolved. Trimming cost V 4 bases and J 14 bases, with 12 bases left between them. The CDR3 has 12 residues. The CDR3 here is CASSWGRSALHF. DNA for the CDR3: TGTGCCAGCAGTTGGGGTCGTTCGGCCCTCCACTTT.